This T cell receptor beta chain was identified in a study of blood T cells in healthy people across ages (dated by TCRdb to 2014 to 2015). For the study in its entirety: In model experiments, roughly one uniquely barcoded TCR beta cDNA molecule per two T cells was captured by template switching. Age-related changes in TCR beta repertoire diversity were measured in the study by deep sequencing normalized with unique cDNA molecular identifiers. To avoid experimental bias, donors of different ages were distributed randomly across sequencing lanes. The study analyzed two additional independent replicas of 1 million unique cDNA reads from the same blood draw for two donors, one aged 18 to 30 and one aged 80 or older. The donors were divided into four age groups: young (average about 16 years), middle-aged (around 41), aged (about 62) and long-lived (approximately 74).

Overall results and qualifications from the work: Bulk unsorted PBMC profiling prevented conclusive comparison of naive and antigen-experienced compartments. The CMV infection status of donors was not known, potentially confounding age-related changes in expanded clonotypes. Observed TCR beta diversity per million T cells fell roughly linearly with age, and a significant reduction was already apparent by age roughly 40. Observed TCR beta diversity correlated strongly with the percentage of naive T cells measured by flow cytometry. The long-lived group showed more naive CD4+ T cells, fewer expanded clones and increased TCR diversity than the aged group, suggesting age selection. Estimates of total diversity based on one million sequenced T cells were regarded as lower bounds and as underestimates.

Donors were roughly 40 systemically healthy Caucasian individuals from Russia aged roughly 6 to 95 years. About 10 milliliters of peripheral blood were collected from each donor into EDTA-treated Vacutainer tubes. Ficoll-Paque density-gradient centrifugation was used to isolate PBMCs, with at least 6 million per sample. Total RNA was extracted from PBMCs with Trizol reagent, with at least 5 micrograms obtained per sample. For every donor, flow cytometry on a PBMC aliquot measured the percentage of naive CD45RAhigh/CD27high T cells. Taken from cysteine to phenylalanine, the CDR3 has 15 residues. Just the 45-base CDR3 DNA is kept, in frame starting at base 1. V lost 2 bases and J lost 13 bases, and the count of bases not matched to a germline gene is 5. A remark on this clonotype: Its antigen has not been determined. No qualities accompany the bases; no much larger clone lies one base away.

Library prep was done by 5' RACE. The sequencer was an Illumina HiSeq 2500. A second PCR of roughly 7 to 12 cycles was run with a J-beta primer mix and a sample-barcoded 5' primer. Each TCR beta cDNA molecule received a unique molecular identifier from a template-switch 5' adaptor carrying 12 random nucleotides. At least 2.5 million CDR3-containing paired-end reads were obtained from each sample. The Mint cDNA synthesis kit, primed by a TRBC-specific oligonucleotide, was used to synthesize first-strand cDNA from all RNA. Following uracil-DNA glycosylase treatment, all cDNA underwent a first 18-cycle PCR with the universal primers M1SS and BC2_uni_R. The authors' pipeline ran thus. For normalization, 1 million high-quality reads, each with a distinct molecular identifier, were randomly selected from each sample. Reads with shared molecular identifiers were discarded instead of being binned into consensus sequences. MiTCR, set to a Q25 quality threshold and the strictest error-elimination algorithm, was used for CDR3 identification, clonotype clustering and error correction. A nonparametric unseen species model using Euler transformation provided a lower-bound estimate of total TCR beta diversity. In TCRdb, the public reads were trimmed at Q25 with fastp and aligned with MiXCR, with productive beta chains retained. Each entry is one CDR3 protein sequence, shown with its most common DNA and genes. The V and J calls and clone size come from TCRdb's table, not from the authors' own analysis. This sample comprises around 1,500,000 distinct CDR3 sequences, roughly 28% of them detected only once. Less than 9.5% of the sample lies in the top ten.

The sequenced sample was blood. This receptor was obtained from a young woman in good health. The chain links TRBV12-3 or TRBV12-4 with TRBJ2-4; 16 middle bases align to TRBD2. The CDR3 protein: CASSLTGTSGREQYF. The DNA sequence is TGTGCCAGCAGTTTAACCGGGACTAGCGGGAGGGAGCAGTACTTC.